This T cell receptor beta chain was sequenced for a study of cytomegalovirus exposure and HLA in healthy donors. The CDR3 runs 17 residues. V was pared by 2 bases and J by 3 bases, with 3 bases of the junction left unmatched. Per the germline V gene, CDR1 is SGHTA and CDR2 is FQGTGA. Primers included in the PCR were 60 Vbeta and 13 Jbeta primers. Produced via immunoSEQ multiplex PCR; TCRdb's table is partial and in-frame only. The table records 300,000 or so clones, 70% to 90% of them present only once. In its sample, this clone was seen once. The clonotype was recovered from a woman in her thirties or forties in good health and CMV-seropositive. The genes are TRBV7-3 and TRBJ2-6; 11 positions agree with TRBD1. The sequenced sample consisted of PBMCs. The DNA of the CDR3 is TGTGCCAGCAGCTTAGAGGACAGGGGGCGTGGGGCCAACGTCCTGACTTTC. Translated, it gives CASSLEDRGRGANVLTF.